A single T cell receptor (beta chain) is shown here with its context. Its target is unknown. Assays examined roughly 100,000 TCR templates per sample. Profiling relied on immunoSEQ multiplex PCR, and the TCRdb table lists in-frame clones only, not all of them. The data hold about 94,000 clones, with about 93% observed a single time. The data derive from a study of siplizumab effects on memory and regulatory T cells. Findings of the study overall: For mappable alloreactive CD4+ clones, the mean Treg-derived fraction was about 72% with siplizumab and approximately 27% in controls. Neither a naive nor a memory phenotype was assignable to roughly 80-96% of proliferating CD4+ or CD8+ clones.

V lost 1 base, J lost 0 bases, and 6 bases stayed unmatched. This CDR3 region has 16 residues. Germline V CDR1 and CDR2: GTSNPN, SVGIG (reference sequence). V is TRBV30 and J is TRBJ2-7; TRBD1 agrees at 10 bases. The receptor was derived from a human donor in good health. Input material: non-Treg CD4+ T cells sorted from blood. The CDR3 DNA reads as TGTGCCTGGAGTGGGGTCGGACAGGGGGGCTCCTACGAGCAGTACTTC. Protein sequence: CAWSGVGQGGSYEQYF.